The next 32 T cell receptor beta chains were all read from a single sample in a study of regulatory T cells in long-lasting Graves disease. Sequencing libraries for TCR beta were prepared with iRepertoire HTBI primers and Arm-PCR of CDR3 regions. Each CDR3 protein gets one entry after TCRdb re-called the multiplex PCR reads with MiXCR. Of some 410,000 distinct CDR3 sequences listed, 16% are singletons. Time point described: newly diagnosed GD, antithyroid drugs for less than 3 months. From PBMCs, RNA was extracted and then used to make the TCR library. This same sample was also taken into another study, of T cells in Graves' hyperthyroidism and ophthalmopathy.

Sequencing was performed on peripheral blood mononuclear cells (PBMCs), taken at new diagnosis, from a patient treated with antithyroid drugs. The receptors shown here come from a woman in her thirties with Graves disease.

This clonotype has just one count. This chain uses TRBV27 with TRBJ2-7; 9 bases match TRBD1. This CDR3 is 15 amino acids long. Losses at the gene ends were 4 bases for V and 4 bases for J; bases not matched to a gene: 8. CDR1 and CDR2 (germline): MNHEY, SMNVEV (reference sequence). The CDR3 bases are TGTGCCAGCAGTTCCCGGGACAGGGAAGTTTACGAGCAGTACTTC. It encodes CASSSRDREVYEQYF.

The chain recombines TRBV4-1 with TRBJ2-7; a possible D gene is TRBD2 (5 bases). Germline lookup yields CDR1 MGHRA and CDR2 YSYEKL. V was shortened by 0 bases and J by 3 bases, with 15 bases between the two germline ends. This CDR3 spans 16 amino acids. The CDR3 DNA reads TGCGCCAGCAGCCAAGAAGCCCGGCAGCGGAGCTACGAGCAGTACTTC. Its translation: CASSQEARQRSYEQYF.

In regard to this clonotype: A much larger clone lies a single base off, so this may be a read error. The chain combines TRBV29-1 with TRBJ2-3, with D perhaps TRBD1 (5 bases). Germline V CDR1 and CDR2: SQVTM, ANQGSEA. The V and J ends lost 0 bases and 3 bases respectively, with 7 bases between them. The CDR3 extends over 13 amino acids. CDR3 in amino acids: CSVEEQGTDTQYF. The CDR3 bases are TGCAGCGTTGAAGAGCAGGGTACAGATACGCAGTATTTT.

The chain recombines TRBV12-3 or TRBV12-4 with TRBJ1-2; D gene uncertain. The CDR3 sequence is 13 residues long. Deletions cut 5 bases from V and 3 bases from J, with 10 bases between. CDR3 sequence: CASSGQVDYGYTF. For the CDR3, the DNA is TGTGCCAGCAGTGGCCAAGTGGACTATGGCTACACCTTC.

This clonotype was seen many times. CDR3 DNA sequence: TGTGCCAGCAGTGCCCCCGCAGGAGACTATGGCTACACCTTC. Protein product: CASSAPAGDYGYTF. V gene TRBV2 combines with J gene TRBJ1-2, with D uncertain. Looked up from germline, CDR1 is SNHLY and CDR2 is FYNNEI. This CDR3 region has 14 residues. V lost 4 bases and J lost 3, with 12 bases in between.

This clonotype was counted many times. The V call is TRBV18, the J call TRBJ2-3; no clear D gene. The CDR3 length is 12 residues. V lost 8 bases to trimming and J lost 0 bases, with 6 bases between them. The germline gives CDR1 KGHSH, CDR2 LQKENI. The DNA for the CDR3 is TGTGCCAGCAGCCCTAGCACAGATACGCAGTATTTT. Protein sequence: CASSPSTDTQYF.

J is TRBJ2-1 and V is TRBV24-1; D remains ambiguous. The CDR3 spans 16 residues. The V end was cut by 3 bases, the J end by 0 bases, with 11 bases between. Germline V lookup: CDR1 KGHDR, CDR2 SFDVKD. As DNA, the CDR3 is TGTGCCACCAGTGATCCAAATCTGAGCTCCTACAATGAGCAGTTCTTC. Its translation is CATSDPNLSSYNEQFF.

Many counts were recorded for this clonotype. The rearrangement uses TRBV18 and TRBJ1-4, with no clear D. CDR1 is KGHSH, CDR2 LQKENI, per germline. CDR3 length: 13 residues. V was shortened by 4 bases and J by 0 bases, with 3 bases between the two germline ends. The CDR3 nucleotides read TGTGCCAGCTCACTCACAACTAATGAAAAACTGTTTTTT. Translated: CASSLTTNEKLFF.

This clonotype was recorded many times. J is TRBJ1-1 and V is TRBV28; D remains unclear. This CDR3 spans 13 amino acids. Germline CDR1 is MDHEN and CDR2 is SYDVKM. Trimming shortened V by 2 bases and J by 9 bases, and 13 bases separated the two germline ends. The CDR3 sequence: CASSLESGAKAFF. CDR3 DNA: TGTGCCAGCAGTTTAGAATCCGGCGCCAAAGCTTTCTTT.

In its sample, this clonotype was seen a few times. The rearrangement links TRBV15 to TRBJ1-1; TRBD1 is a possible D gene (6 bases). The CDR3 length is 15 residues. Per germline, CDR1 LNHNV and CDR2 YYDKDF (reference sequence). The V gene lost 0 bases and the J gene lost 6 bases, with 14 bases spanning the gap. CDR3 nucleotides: TGTGCCACCAGCAGAGATCCGGGGGCGTACCCTGAAGCTTTCTTT. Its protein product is CATSRDPGAYPEAFF.

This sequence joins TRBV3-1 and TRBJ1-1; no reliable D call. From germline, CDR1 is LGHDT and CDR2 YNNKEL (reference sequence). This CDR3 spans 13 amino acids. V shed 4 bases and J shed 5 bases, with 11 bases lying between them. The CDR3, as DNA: TGTGCCAGCAGCCCCCGGAGATGGACTGAAGCTTTCTTT. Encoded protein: CASSPRRWTEAFF.

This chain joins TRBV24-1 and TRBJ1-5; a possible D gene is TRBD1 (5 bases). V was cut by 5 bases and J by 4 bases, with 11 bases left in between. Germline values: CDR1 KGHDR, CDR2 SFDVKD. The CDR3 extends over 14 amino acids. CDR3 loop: CATSAHRTNQPQHF. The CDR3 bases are TGTGCCACCAGTGCCCACAGGACTAATCAGCCCCAGCATTTT.

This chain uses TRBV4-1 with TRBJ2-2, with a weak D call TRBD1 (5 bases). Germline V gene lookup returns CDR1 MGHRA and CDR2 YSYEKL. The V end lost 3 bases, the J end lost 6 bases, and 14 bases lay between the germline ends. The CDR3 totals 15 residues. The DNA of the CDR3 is TGCGCCAGCAGCCACGGACCCGTAGGGGCCGGGGAGCTGTTTTTT. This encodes CASSHGPVGAGELFF.

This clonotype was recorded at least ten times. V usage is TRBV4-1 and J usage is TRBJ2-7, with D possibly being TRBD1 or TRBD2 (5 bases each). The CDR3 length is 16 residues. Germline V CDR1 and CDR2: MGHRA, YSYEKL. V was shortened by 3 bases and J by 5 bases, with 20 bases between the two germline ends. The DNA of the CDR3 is TGCGCCAGCAGCCAGAAGGGTGGGACGGTTGGTCACGAGCAGTACTTC. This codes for CASSQKGGTVGHEQYF.

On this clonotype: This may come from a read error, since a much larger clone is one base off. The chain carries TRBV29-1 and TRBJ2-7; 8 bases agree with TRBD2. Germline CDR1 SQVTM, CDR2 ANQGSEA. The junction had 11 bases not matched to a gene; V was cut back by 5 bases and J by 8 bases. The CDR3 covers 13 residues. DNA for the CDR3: TGCAGCGTTTCCCCCGGGAGGGGGTACCAGCAGTACTTC. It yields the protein CSVSPGRGYQQYF.

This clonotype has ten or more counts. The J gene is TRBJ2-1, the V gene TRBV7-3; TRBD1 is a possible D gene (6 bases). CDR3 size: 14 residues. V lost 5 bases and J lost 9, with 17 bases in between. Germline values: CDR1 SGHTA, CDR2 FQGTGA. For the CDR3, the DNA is TGTGCCAGCAGCCTGGGACAAAGGATGGGTGAGCAGTTCTTC. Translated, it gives CASSLGQRMGEQFF.

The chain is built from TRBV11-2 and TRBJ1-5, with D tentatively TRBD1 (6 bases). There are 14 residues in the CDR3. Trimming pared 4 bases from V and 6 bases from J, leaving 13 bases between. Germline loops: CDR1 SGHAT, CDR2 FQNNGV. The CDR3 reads CASSSRQEGQPQHF. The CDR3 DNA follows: TGTGCCAGCAGCTCGAGACAGGAGGGTCAGCCCCAGCATTTT.

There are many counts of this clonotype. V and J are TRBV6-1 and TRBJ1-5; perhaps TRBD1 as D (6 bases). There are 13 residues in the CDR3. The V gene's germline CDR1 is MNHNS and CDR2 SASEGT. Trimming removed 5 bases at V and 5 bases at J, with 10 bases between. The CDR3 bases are TGTGCCAGCAGTACAGGGTTGGATCAGCCCCAGCATTTT. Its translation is CASSTGLDQPQHF.

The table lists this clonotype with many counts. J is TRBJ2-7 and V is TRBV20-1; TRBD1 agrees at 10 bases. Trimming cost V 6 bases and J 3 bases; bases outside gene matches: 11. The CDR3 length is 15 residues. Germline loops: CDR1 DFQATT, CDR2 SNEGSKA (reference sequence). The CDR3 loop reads CSASEMGTGDYEQYF. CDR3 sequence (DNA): TGCAGTGCCTCAGAGATGGGGACAGGGGACTACGAGCAGTACTTC.

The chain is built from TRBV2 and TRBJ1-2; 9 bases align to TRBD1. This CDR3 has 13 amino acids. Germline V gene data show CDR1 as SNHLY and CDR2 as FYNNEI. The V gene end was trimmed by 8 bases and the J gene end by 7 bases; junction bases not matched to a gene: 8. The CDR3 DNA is TGTGCCAGCGGCTCCGGGACAGGGAGTGGCTACACCTTC. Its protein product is CASGSGTGSGYTF.

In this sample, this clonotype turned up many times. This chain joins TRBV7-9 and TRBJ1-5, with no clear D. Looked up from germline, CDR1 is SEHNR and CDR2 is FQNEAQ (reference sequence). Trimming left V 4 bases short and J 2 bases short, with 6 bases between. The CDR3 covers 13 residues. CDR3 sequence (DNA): TGTGCCAGCAGCTGGGGTGGCAATCAGCCCCAGCATTTT. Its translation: CASSWGGNQPQHF.

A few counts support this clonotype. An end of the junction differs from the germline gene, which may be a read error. CDR3 residues: CVSSWAISGANEQFF. The CDR3 coding sequence is TGTGTCAGCAGTTGGGCTATTAGCGGGGCCAATGAGCAGTTCTTC. The V call is TRBV6-2 or TRBV6-3, the J call TRBJ2-1; 8 bases map to TRBD2. The CDR3 is 15 residues long. CDR1 and CDR2 (germline): MNHEY, SVGEGT.

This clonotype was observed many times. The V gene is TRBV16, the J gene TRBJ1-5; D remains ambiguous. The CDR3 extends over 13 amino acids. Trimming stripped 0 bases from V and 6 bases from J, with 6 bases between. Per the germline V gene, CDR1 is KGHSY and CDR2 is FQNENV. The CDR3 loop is CASSQSKRQPQHF. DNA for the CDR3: TGTGCCAGCAGCCAATCAAAGCGTCAGCCCCAGCATTTT.

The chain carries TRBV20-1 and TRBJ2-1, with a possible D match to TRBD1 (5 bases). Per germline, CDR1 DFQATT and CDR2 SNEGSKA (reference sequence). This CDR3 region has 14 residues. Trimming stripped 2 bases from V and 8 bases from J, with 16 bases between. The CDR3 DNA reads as TGCAGTGCTAGAAGACTTTTCAGGGATGATGAGCAGTTCTTC. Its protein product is CSARRLFRDDEQFF.

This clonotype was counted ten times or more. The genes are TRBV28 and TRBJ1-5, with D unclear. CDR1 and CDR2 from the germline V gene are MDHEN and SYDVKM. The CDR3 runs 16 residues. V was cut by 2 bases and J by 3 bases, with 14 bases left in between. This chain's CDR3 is CASSLRYRDYNQPQHF. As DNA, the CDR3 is TGTGCCAGCAGTTTAAGGTACAGAGATTACAATCAGCCCCAGCATTTT.

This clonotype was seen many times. The CDR3 sequence is CASRRLAPDNEQFF. The CDR3 DNA sequence: TGCGCCAGCCGACGACTAGCGCCGGACAATGAGCAGTTCTTC. The V and J genes are TRBV5-1 and TRBJ2-1, with 8 nucleotides matching TRBD2. Germline trimming cut 7 bases from V and 5 bases from J; bases unmatched to any gene: 8. This CDR3 has 14 amino acids. Germline CDR1 reads SGHRS; CDR2 reads YFSETQ.

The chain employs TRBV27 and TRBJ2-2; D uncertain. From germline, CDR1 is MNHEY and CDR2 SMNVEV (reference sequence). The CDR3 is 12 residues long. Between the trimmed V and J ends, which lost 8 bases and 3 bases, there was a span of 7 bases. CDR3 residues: CASLGDTGELFF. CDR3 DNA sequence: TGTGCCAGCTTAGGTGACACCGGGGAGCTGTTTTTT.

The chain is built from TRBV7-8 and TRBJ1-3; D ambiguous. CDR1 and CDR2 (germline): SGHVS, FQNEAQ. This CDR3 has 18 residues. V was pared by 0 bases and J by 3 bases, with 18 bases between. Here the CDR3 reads CASSLAKTSGSGGNTIYF. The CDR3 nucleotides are TGTGCCAGCAGCTTAGCGAAAACCTCGGGGTCCGGTGGAAACACCATATATTTT.

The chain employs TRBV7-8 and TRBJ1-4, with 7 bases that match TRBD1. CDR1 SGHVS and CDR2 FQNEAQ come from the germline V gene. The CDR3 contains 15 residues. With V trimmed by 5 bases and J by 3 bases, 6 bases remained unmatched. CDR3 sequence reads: CASSHDRASNEKLFF. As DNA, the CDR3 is TGTGCCAGCAGCCACGACAGGGCTTCTAATGAAAAACTGTTTTTT.

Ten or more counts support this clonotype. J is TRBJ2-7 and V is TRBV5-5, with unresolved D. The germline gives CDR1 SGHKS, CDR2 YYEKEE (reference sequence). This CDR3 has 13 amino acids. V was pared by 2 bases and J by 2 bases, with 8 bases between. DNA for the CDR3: TGTGCCAGCAGCTTACGGGCCACCTACGAGCAGTACTTC. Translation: CASSLRATYEQYF. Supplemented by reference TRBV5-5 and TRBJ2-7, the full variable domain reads DAGVTQSPTHLIKTRGQQVTLRCSPISGHKSVSWYQQVLGQGPQFIFQYYEKEERGRGNFPDRFSARQFPNYSSELNVNALLLGDSALYLCASSLRATYEQYFGPGTRLTVT.

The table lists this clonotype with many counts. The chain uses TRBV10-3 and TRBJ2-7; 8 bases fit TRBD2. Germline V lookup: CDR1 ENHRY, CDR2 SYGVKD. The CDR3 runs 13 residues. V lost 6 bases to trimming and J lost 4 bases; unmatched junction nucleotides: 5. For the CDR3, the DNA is TGTGCCATCAGGGGGTCTAGCGGGTACGAGCAGTACTTC. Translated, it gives CAIRGSSGYEQYF.

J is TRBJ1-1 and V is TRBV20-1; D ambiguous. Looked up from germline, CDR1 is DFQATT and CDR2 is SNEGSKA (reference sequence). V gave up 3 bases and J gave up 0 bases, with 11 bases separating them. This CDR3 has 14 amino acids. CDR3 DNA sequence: TGCAGTGCTAGTACTGGCTCAATGAACACTGAAGCTTTCTTT. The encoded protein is CSASTGSMNTEAFF.